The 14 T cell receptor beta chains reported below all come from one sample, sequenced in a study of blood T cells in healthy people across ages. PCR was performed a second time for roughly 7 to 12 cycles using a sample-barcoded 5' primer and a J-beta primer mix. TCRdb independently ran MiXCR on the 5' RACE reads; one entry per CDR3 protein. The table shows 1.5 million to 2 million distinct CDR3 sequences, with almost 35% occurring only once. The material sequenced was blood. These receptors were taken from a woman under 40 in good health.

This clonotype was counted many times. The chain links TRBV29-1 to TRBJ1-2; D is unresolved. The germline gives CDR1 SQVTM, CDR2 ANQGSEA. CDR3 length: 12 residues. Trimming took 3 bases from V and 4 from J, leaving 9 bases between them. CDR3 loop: CSVDADSYGYTF. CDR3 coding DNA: TGCAGCGTTGACGCGGACTCCTATGGCTACACCTTC.

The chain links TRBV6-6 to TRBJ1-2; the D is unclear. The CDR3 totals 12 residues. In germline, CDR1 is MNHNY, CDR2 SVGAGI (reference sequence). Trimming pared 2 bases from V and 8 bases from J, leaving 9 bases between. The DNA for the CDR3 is TGTGCCAGCAGTTACGTTAGTGGGGGCTACACCTTC. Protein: CASSYVSGGYTF.

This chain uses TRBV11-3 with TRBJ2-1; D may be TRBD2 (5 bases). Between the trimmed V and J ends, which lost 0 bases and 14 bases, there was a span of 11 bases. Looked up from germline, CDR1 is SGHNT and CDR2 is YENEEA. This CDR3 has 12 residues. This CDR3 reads CASSLDATREFF. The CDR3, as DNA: TGTGCCAGCAGCTTAGACGCTACGAGGGAGTTCTTC. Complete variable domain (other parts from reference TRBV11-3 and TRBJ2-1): EAGVVQSPRYKIIEKKQPVAFWCNPISGHNTLYWYLQNLGQGPELLIRYENEEAVDDSQLPKDRFSAERLKGVDSTLKIQPAELGDSAVYLCASSLDATREFFGPGTRLTVL.

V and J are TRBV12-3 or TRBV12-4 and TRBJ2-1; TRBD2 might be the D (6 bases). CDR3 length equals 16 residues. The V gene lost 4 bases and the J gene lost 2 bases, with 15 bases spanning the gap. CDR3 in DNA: TGTGCCAGCAGTTACCGGAGGGAGGCACCCTACAATGAGCAGTTCTTC. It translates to CASSYRREAPYNEQFF.

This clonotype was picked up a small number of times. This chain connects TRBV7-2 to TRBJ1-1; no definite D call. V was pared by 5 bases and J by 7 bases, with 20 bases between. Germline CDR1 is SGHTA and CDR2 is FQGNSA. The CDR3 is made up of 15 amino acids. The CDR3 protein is CASSLLLTGWIEAFF. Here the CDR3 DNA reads TGTGCCAGCAGCCTCCTGTTGACCGGGTGGATTGAAGCTTTCTTT.

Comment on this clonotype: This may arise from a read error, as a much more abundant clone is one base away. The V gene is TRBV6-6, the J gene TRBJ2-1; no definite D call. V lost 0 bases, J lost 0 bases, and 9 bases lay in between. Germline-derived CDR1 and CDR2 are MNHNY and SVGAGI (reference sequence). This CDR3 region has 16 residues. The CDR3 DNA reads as TGTGCCAGCAGTTACTCGACCAGGCACTCCTACAATGAGCAGTTCTTC. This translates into CASSYSTRHSYNEQFF.

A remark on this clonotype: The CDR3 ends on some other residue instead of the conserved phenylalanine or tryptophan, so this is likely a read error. The DNA for the CDR3 is TGTGCCAGGGAAAGCGGATACATTCCCTACGAGCAGTACTGC. The encoded protein is CARESGYIPYEQYC. The chain joins TRBV7-3 to TRBJ2-5, with a weak D call TRBD2 (5 bases). The end of the DNA is better explained by TRBJ2-7, so the J call may be wrong. This CDR3 has 14 amino acids. Germline CDR1 is SGHTA and CDR2 is FQGTGA.

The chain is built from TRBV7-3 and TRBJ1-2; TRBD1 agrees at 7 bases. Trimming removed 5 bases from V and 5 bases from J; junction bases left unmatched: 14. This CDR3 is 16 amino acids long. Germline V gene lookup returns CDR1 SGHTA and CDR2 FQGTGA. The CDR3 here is CASSRITHRDRYGYTF. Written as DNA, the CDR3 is TGTGCCAGCAGCCGCATTACCCACCGGGACAGATATGGCTACACCTTC.

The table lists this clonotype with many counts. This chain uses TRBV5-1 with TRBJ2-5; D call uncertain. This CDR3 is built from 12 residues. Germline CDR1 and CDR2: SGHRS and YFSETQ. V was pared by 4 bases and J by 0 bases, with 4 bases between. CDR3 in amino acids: CASSDNQETQYF. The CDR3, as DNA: TGCGCCAGCAGCGACAACCAAGAGACCCAGTACTTC.

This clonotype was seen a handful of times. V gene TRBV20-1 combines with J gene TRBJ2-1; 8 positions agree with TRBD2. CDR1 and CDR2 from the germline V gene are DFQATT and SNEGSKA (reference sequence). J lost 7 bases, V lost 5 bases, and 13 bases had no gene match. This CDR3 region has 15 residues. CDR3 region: CSAPSVGQRENEQFF. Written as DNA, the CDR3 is TGCAGTGCTCCGTCCGTGGGGCAGCGGGAGAATGAGCAGTTCTTC.

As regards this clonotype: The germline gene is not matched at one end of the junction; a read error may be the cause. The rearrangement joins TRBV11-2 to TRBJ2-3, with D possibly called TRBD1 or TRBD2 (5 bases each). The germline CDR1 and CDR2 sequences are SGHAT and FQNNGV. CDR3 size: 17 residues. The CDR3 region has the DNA TGTACCAGCAGCTTAGTCCGAAAGGGACCCGGCACAGATACGCAGTATTTT. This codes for CTSSLVRKGPGTDTQYF.

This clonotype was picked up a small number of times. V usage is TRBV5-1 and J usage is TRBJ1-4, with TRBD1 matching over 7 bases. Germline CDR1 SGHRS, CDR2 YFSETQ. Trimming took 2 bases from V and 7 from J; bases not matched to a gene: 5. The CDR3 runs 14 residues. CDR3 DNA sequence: TGCGCCAGCAGCTTCGCGACAGGGCCTGAAAAACTGTTTTTT. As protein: CASSFATGPEKLFF.

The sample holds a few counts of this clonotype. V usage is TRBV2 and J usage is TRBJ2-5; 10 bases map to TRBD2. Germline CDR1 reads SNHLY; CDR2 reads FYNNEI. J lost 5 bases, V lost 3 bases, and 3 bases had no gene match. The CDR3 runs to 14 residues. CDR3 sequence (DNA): TGTGCCAGCAGTGATGGTAGCGGGGGGGAGACCCAGTACTTC. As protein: CASSDGSGGETQYF.

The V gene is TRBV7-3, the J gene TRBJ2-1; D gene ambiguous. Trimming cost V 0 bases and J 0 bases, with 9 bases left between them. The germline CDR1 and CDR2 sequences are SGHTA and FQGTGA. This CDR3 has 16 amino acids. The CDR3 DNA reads TGTGCCAGCAGCTTAACAACCACCCGCTCCTACAATGAGCAGTTCTTC. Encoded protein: CASSLTTTRSYNEQFF.